In this sample, the clone carrying this T cell receptor (beta chain) turned up once. Other DNA sequences in this specimen translate into the identical CDR3. The CDR3 consists of 13 residues. The ends were cut back, 3 bases at V and 2 bases at J, with 7 bases in the middle. CDR1 and CDR2 (germline): LNHDA, SQIVND (reference sequence). These data belong to a study of blood T cell repertoires in COVID-19. Sequencing was performed with immunoSEQ multiplex PCR; in TCRdb, only in-frame clones are kept and a portion is missing. Of under 150,000 clones in the sample, around 90% are singletons; the top ten hold approximately 3.7%.

The sequence derives from a man aged 50 to 59 with active COVID-19. The sample consisted of peripheral blood. The chain employs TRBV19 and TRBJ1-2; D remains ambiguous. The CDR3 region is CASSIDGNYGYTF. Written as DNA, the CDR3 is TGTGCCAGTAGTATCGACGGGAACTATGGCTACACCTTC.